One sample yielded the 16 T cell receptor beta chains listed below, sequenced in a study of neoadjuvant nivolumab and ipilimumab in lung cancer. Clones were read by immunoSEQ multiplex PCR, and TCRdb kept only the in-frame ones, dropping some. The table includes 45,000 to 55,000 clones, around 89% detected once. This specimen was blood, taken before neoadjuvant nivolumab, alone or with ipilimumab. These receptors were collected from an adult with non-small cell lung cancer. Some clones in this sample may be carry-over from other donors' samples.

The chain employs TRBV27 and TRBJ2-7, with D hard to call. From germline, CDR1 is MNHEY and CDR2 SMNVEV (reference sequence). This CDR3 region has 13 residues. The V gene lost 5 bases and the J gene lost 5 bases, with 13 bases spanning the gap. CDR3 sequence: CASSPVYMDEQYF. Here the CDR3 DNA reads TGTGCCAGCAGTCCCGTTTACATGGACGAGCAGTACTTC.

In DNA form, the CDR3 reads TGTGCCAGCAGCTTTCACGGGACCGGGGAGCTGTTTTTT. Translated, it gives CASSFHGTGELFF. This sequence joins TRBV11-3 and TRBJ2-2; D is uncertain. Germline CDR1 is SGHNT and CDR2 is YENEEA. The CDR3 runs to 13 residues. V was cut by 3 bases and J by 5 bases, with 7 bases left in between.

V gene TRBV14 combines with J gene TRBJ2-7; 7 bases match TRBD2. Germline-derived CDR1 and CDR2 are SGHDN and FVKESK. V dropped 9 bases and J dropped 3; count of bases not matched to a gene: 11. The CDR3 length is 14 residues. CDR3 region: CASSVAGGGYEQYF. The CDR3 DNA is TGTGCCAGTTCGGTGGCGGGCGGGGGCTACGAGCAGTACTTC.

The gene calls are TRBV6-1 and TRBJ1-1; D may be TRBD1 (5 bases). Trimming cost V 4 bases and J 8 bases, with 8 bases left between them. CDR3 length equals 11 residues. Germline assignment: CDR1 MNHNS and CDR2 SASEGT. The CDR3 spells CASSGREEAFF. The CDR3, as DNA: TGTGCCAGCAGTGGCAGGGAGGAAGCTTTCTTT.

The V gene is TRBV27, the J gene TRBJ1-1, with D hard to call. V lost 5 bases to trimming and J lost 1 base, with 8 bases between them. Germline values: CDR1 MNHEY, CDR2 SMNVEV (reference sequence). This CDR3 is 13 amino acids long. The CDR3 DNA follows: TGTGCCAGCAGTAGGAAGGGGAACACTGAAGCTTTCTTT. The encoded protein is CASSRKGNTEAFF.

The chain carries TRBV7-2 and TRBJ1-4; D is unclear. V was pared by 2 bases and J by 6 bases, with 13 bases between. CDR1 SGHTA and CDR2 FQGNSA come from the germline V gene. CDR3 size: 15 residues. The DNA for the CDR3 is TGTGCCAGCAGCTTACGGAGGGCCTGGGATGAAAAACTGTTTTTT. It codes for CASSLRRAWDEKLFF.

This clone was found a few times. The V and J genes are TRBV4-3 and TRBJ2-2; either TRBD1 or TRBD2 may fit D (5 bases each). The CDR3 spans 16 residues. Trimming took off 3 bases at V and 6 bases at J, with 17 bases between the two ends. Looked up from germline, CDR1 is LGHNA and CDR2 is YSLEER. In DNA form, the CDR3 reads TGCGCCAGCAGCCAGTCAAGGTTCTGGGGGTCCGGGGAGCTGTTTTTT. This codes for CASSQSRFWGSGELFF.

The chain combines TRBV5-1 with TRBJ2-7; D may be TRBD1 (6 bases). CDR1 and CDR2 from the germline V gene are SGHRS and YFSETQ. The CDR3 is made up of 13 amino acids. V was pared by 5 bases and J by 2 bases, with 11 bases between. The CDR3 loop reads CASSRDITYEQYF. The CDR3 DNA reads TGCGCCAGCAGTCGGGACATAACCTACGAGCAGTACTTC.

This sequence joins TRBV7-2 and TRBJ1-5, with D uncertain. V was pared by 3 bases and J by 1 base, with 4 bases between. The CDR3 runs 13 residues. Germline assignment: CDR1 SGHTA and CDR2 FQGNSA. The CDR3 region is CASSFWSNQPQHF. The CDR3 DNA reads as TGTGCCAGCAGCTTTTGGAGCAATCAGCCCCAGCATTTT.

The count of this clone is one. This chain uses TRBV5-4 with TRBJ2-1; 9 bases line up with TRBD1. The germline gives CDR1 SGHNT, CDR2 YYREEE (reference sequence). The V and J ends lost 3 bases and 4 bases, in that order; junction bases with no gene match: 5. This CDR3 is 15 amino acids long. The CDR3 protein is CASSSQGAQYNEQFF. The CDR3 bases are TGTGCCAGCAGCTCACAGGGGGCGCAGTACAATGAGCAGTTCTTC.

The rearrangement links TRBV6-5 to TRBJ1-2; 10 bases map to TRBD1. J lost 5 bases, V lost 6 bases, and 6 bases had no gene match. The CDR3 is made up of 14 amino acids. Germline loops: CDR1 MNHEY, CDR2 SVGAGI. The CDR3 region is CASRTGGRTYGYTF. As DNA, the CDR3 is TGTGCCAGCAGGACAGGGGGCCGAACATATGGCTACACCTTC.

The chain is built from TRBV5-4 and TRBJ2-7; TRBD1 is a possible D gene (6 bases). Trimming shortened V by 2 bases and J by 4 bases, and 13 bases separated the two germline ends. Germline V CDR1 and CDR2: SGHNT, YYREEE (reference sequence). The CDR3 extends over 14 amino acids. The CDR3 region has the DNA TGTGCCAGCAGCTTTGCCGGGACACGGTACGAGCAGTACTTC. Its translation: CASSFAGTRYEQYF.

The chain employs TRBV10-1 and TRBJ2-1; 9 nucleotides match TRBD2. Germline V CDR1 and CDR2: WNHNN, SYGVQD (reference sequence). Trimming took 3 bases from V and 4 from J; bases not matched to a gene: 4. There are 15 residues in the CDR3. The CDR3 here is CASSDLAGIYNEQFF. The CDR3 DNA reads TGCGCCAGCAGTGACCTAGCGGGAATATACAATGAGCAGTTCTTC.

The gene calls are TRBV7-9 and TRBJ1-2, with TRBD1 as a possible D gene (6 bases). The V gene's germline CDR1 is SEHNR and CDR2 FQNEAQ (reference sequence). The CDR3 covers 15 residues. The V end lost 4 bases, the J end lost 5 bases, and 17 bases lay between the germline ends. The CDR3 region is CASSSRRGAQYGYTF. The CDR3 region has the DNA TGTGCCAGCAGCTCCCGGAGGGGGGCGCAATATGGCTACACCTTC.

The chain combines TRBV6-5 with TRBJ2-7, with D tentatively TRBD1 (5 bases). V was shortened by 0 bases and J by 0 bases, with 9 bases between the two germline ends. CDR1 MNHEY and CDR2 SVGAGI come from the germline V gene. The CDR3 is made up of 15 amino acids. CDR3 DNA: TGTGCCAGCAGTTACTCGGTAGGGGACTCCTACGAGCAGTACTTC. Protein sequence: CASSYSVGDSYEQYF.

With respect to this clone: A junction boundary mismatches the germline segment, possibly from a read error. This sequence joins TRBV7-7 and TRBJ2-5; tentative D call: TRBD1 (7 bases). Germline V gene sequence: CDR1 SSHAT, CDR2 FNYEAQ (reference sequence). This CDR3 comprises 15 residues. The CDR3 DNA reads as TGTGCTAGCAGCCCTGCCGGGGGACAGTTTGAGACCCAGTACTTC. Protein product: CASSPAGGQFETQYF.